This is a list of T cell receptor beta chains from one sample in a study of shared clonotypes between healthy human individuals. Clones were sequenced by immunoSEQ multiplex PCR, and TCRdb holds only the in-frame ones, with some missing. The repertoire holds 600,000 to 750,000 clones, with approximately 79% as singletons. The sample taken for sequencing was memory CD4+ T cells sorted from blood. The receptors here all came from a woman aged 25 to 39 in good health. Each CDR3 is given with its conserved first and last residue. Each record gives: J gene, V gene, CDR3 length, D gene, clone size, CDR3 protein, CDR3 DNA. The D gene is left open where the match is weak. The listing skips clone size in some rows; elsewhere it reads once, few, many or a size class.

J: TRBJ2-3; V: TRBV5-4; length: 15; D: TRBD1; size: NA; CDR3: CASSPTGDGTDTQYF; DNA: TGTGCCAGCAGCCCGACAGGGGATGGCACAGATACGCAGTATTTT
J: TRBJ1-1; V: TRBV30; length: 13; D: NA; size: NA; CDR3: CAWSFRRNTEAFF; DNA: TGTGCCTGGAGTTTTCGGCGGAACACTGAAGCTTTCTTT
J: TRBJ1-3; V: TRBV28; length: 13; D: TRBD1; size: NA; CDR3: CASRTGYRNTIYF; DNA: TGTGCCAGCAGGACAGGGTATCGAAACACCATATATTTT
J: TRBJ1-5; V: TRBV19; length: 15; D: TRBD1; size: few; CDR3: CASSVGTVGNQPQHF; DNA: TGTGCCAGTAGTGTCGGGACAGTCGGCAATCAGCCCCAGCATTTT
J: TRBJ2-7; V: TRBV4-1; length: 14; D: TRBD2; size: many; CDR3: CASSGTGGVHEQYF; DNA: TGCGCCAGCAGCGGAACGGGAGGGGTGCACGAGCAGTACTTC
J: TRBJ2-3; V: TRBV6-7; length: 18; D: TRBD2; size: many; CDR3: CASSQLLAGGPCTDTQYF; DNA: TGTGCCAGCAGTCAGTTACTAGCGGGAGGGCCCTGCACAGATACGCAGTATTTT
J: TRBJ1-5; V: TRBV10-2; length: 15; D: TRBD1; size: NA; CDR3: CASKKQGDSNQPQHF; DNA: TGCGCCAGCAAAAAACAGGGGGACAGCAATCAGCCCCAGCATTTT
J: TRBJ2-5; V: TRBV4-1; length: 11; D: NA; size: few; CDR3: CASSHRETQYF; DNA: TGCGCCAGCAGCCACCGGGAGACCCAGTACTTC
J: TRBJ2-3; V: TRBV30; length: 10; D: NA; size: NA; CDR3: CAWSGSTQYF; DNA: TGTGCCTGGAGCGGCAGTACGCAGTATTTT
J: TRBJ2-3; V: TRBV5-4; length: 16; D: NA; size: NA; CDR3: CASSTDLSSSTDTQYF; DNA: TGTGCCAGCAGCACGGACTTATCGTCTAGCACAGATACGCAGTATTTT
J: TRBJ1-1; V: TRBV5-5; length: 12; D: NA; size: NA; CDR3: CASSLSEGRAFF; DNA: TGTGCCAGCAGCTTGAGTGAGGGGAGGGCTTTCTTT
J: TRBJ2-1; V: TRBV2; length: 12; D: NA; size: NA; CDR3: CASSDGPRDLFF; DNA: TGTGCCAGCAGTGACGGCCCCAGGGATTTGTTCTTC
J: TRBJ2-4; V: TRBV18; length: 15; D: TRBD1; size: NA; CDR3: CASSPGTVPKNIQYF; DNA: TGTGCCAGCTCACCAGGGACAGTACCCAAAAACATTCAGTACTTC
J: TRBJ2-7; V: TRBV10-3; length: 15; D: NA; size: NA; CDR3: CAIRGDSRSSYEQYF; DNA: TGTGCCATCAGGGGGGACTCAAGGAGCTCCTACGAGCAGTACTTC
J: TRBJ2-1; V: TRBV4-1; length: 11; D: NA; size: NA; CDR3: CASSHLGVQFF; DNA: TGCGCCAGCAGCCATCTGGGCGTGCAGTTCTTC
J: TRBJ1-2; V: TRBV6-5; length: 16; D: TRBD1; size: once; CDR3: CASSYSGYRGLSGYTF; DNA: TGTGCCAGCAGTTACTCCGGGTATAGGGGGCTGTCTGGCTACACCTTC